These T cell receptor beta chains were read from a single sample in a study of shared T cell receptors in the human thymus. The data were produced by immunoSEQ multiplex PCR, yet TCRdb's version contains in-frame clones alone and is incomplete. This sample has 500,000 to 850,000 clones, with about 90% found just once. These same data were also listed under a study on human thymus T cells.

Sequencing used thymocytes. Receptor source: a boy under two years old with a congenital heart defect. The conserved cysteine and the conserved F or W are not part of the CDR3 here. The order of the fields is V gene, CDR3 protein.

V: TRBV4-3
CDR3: ASSQETITDTQY

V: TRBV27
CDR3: ASRPDTSRAAGYT

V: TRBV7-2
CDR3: ASSPSVKESRQGNYEQY

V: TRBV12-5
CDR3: ASGYGETQY

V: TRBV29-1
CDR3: SVEERLAGDPDTQY

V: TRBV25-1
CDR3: ASSEFPGRADTQY

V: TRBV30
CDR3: AWSVRVTGGITSSYNEQF

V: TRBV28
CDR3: ASSPAGSYEQY

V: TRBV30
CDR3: AWSTYTEAF

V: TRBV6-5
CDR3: ASSKDRERPYEQY

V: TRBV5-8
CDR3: ASFPGVLLTLSYNEQF

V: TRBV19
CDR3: ASGQLDEQF

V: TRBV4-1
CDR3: ASSQGLQEGGNQPQH

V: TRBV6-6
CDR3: ASSYRTSGGTDTQY

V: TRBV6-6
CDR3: ASSHQQQPQH

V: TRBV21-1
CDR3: ASSKGQDRSNQPQH

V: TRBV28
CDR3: ASSLQPGSYEQY

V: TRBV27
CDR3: ASSSVSSGANVLT

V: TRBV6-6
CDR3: ASSRQGLDYNEQF

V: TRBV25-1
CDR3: ASSDSKAGERYEQY

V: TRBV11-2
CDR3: ASSLGSRTRGHEQY

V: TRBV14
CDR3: ASSQEFKTGGAYEQY

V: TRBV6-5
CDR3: ASSYSSGRGETQY

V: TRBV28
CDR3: ASMSVHGLPRGDKMFEQY

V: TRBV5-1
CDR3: ASSLEGVEAF

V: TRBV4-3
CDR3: ASSQDRGHNGELF

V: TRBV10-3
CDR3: ATTKDTYYEQY

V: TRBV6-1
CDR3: ASSEGRQGRNTIY

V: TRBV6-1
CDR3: ASSAGGPTSLSGANVLT

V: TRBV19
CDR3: ASSPNRDRVQETQY

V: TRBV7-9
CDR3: ASSRSLAGEETQY

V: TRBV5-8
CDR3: ASSLQGVNQPQH

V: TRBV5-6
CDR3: ASSLAQGSGNEQF

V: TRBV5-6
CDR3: ASRNLRHKNYGYT

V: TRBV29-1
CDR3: SAILTGAYGYT

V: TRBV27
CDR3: ASHYRDRVTYNEQF

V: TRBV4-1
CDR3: ASSQEGGKQGATNEKLF

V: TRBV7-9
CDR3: ASSLTRGGPTGELF

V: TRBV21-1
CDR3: ASSEQENYSNQPQH

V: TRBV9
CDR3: ASRPGLAGYGTDTQY

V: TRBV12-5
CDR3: ASGSGTGFGNEQF